A single sample gave rise to the 9 T cell receptor beta chains below, sequenced in a study of T cell repertoires in cytomegalovirus infection. MiXCR, run by TCRdb on the reads, gives a single entry per CDR3 protein. The table has about 770,000 distinct CDR3 sequences, 25% to 30% seen once. These TCRs' antigens remain unknown. The specimen was cultured CD8+ T cells from PBMCs, collected from culture after CMV antigen stimulation. The origin of the receptors is a human donor in good health (CMV status not recorded). Some clones in this sample may be carry-over from other donors' samples.

The genes are TRBV10-3 and TRBJ1-3; no clear D gene. Germline V CDR1 and CDR2: ENHRY, SYGVKD. Trimming stripped 4 bases from V and 3 bases from J, with 13 bases between. The CDR3 sequence is 15 residues long. The CDR3 region has the DNA TGTGCCATCAGTGTAAAAGAAGGGTTTGGAAACACCATATATTTT. Its protein is CAISVKEGFGNTIYF.

V usage is TRBV27 and J usage is TRBJ1-1; D uncertain. V shed 5 bases and J shed 3 bases, with 10 bases lying between them. Germline CDR1 reads MNHEY; CDR2 reads SMNVEV (reference sequence). The CDR3 runs to 13 residues. In DNA, the CDR3 is TGTGCCAGCAGTCAGCAGGACCACACTGAAGCTTTCTTT. Residues: CASSQQDHTEAFF.

A remark on this clonotype: The junction shows a germline mismatch at one end, possibly a read error. This rearrangement joins TRBV7-7 to TRBJ1-6, with D possibly matching TRBD1 (5 bases). Germline CDR1 reads SSHAT; CDR2 reads FNYEAQ (reference sequence). The CDR3 consists of 13 residues. The chain's CDR3 is CASSDSTNSPLHF. The CDR3 nucleotides are TGTGCTAGCAGCGACAGCACCAATTCACCCCTCCACTTT.

The J gene is TRBJ2-7, the V gene TRBV5-6; 7 nucleotides agree with TRBD1. Germline V gives CDR1 SGHDT, CDR2 YYEEEE. J lost 6 bases, V lost 3 bases, and 6 bases had no gene match. The CDR3 sequence is 13 residues long. CDR3 coding DNA: TGTGCCAGCAGCTACGGGACAGTCGCCGAGCAGTACGTC. It yields the protein CASSYGTVAEQYV.

The V call is TRBV7-8, the J call TRBJ2-3; unclear D gene. Germline lookup yields CDR1 SGHVS and CDR2 FQNEAQ. V was shortened by 7 bases and J by 0 bases, with 14 bases between the two germline ends. This CDR3 is 15 amino acids long. CDR3 loop: CASTPVDGSTDTQYF. The CDR3 DNA sequence: TGTGCCAGCACCCCTGTCGATGGCAGCACAGATACGCAGTATTTT.

This clonotype was picked up many times. This chain uses TRBV12-3 or TRBV12-4 with TRBJ2-5, with TRBD2 identical over 11 bases. After removal of 5 bases from V and 1 base from J, the junction contained 3 bases not matched to a gene. The CDR3 has 15 amino acids. CDR3 sequence (DNA): TGTGCCAGCAGTAGACTAGCGGGGATCCAAGAGACCCAGTACTTC. Its translation: CASSRLAGIQETQYF.

Details on this clonotype: A read error is likely, as this CDR3 ends without the conserved phenylalanine or tryptophan. The CDR3 protein is CSAARGGQETQYS. The CDR3 region has the DNA TGCAGTGCCGCGCGGGGGGGGCAAGAGACCCAGTACTCC. This chain connects TRBV20-1 to TRBJ2-5; 9 positions match TRBD2. CDR1 and CDR2 (germline): DFQATT, SNEGSKA (reference sequence). The CDR3 consists of 13 residues. Trimming at V came to 6 bases and at J to 2 bases, leaving 4 bases not matched to a gene.

The chain employs TRBV11-3 and TRBJ2-5; 7 bases fit TRBD1. The CDR3 is 15 residues long. With V trimmed by 2 bases and J by 2 bases, 5 bases remained unmatched. The germline V gene has CDR1 SGHNT and CDR2 YENEEA. CDR3 amino acids: CASSLSRRGQETQYF. CDR3 bases: TGTGCCAGCAGCTTAAGCCGCAGGGGGCAAGAGACCCAGTACTTC.

The chain combines TRBV7-6 with TRBJ1-4; tentative D call: TRBD1 (6 bases). The CDR3 spans 14 residues. The germline V gene encodes CDR1 SGHVS and CDR2 FNYEAQ. V was shortened by 1 base and J by 8 bases, with 11 bases between the two germline ends. The chain's CDR3 is CASSLVGGGEKLFF. The CDR3 bases are TGTGCCAGCAGCTTAGTGGGCGGGGGCGAAAAACTGTTTTTT.